These 3 T cell receptor beta chains came from one sample sequenced in a study of PD-1 blockade in classical Hodgkin lymphoma. The time point here: newly diagnosed, previously untreated cHL patient sample. The repertoire was sequenced with immunoSEQ multiplex PCR; TCRdb's copy has only in-frame clones and lacks some. The data show 20,000 to 25,000 clones, around 94% seen once. Sequencing used peripheral blood mononuclear cells (PBMCs). The source of these receptors is a human donor with classical Hodgkin lymphoma.

The V call is TRBV9, the J call TRBJ1-2; D is perhaps TRBD1 (5 bases). V was pared by 7 bases and J by 6 bases, with 10 bases between. Germline lookup yields CDR1 SGDLS and CDR2 YYNGEE. The CDR3 extends over 11 amino acids. CDR3 protein: CASGGVDGYTF. The CDR3 DNA reads TGTGCCAGCGGGGGTGTGGATGGCTACACCTTC.

V gene TRBV2 combines with J gene TRBJ1-3; D is perhaps TRBD1 (5 bases). Trimming shortened V by 3 bases and J by 2 bases, and 5 bases separated the two germline ends. The CDR3 has 13 amino acids. CDR1 SNHLY and CDR2 FYNNEI come from the germline V gene. CDR3 coding DNA: TGTGCCAGCAGTGACAGGGCTGGAAACACCATATATTTT. Translation gives CASSDRAGNTIYF.

The rearrangement uses TRBV2 and TRBJ1-3; 8 positions agree with TRBD1. Germline assignment: CDR1 SNHLY and CDR2 FYNNEI. CDR3 length: 15 residues. Germline trimming cut 6 bases from V and 0 bases from J; bases unmatched to any gene: 4. This CDR3 reads CASRVDRASGNTIYF. The DNA for the CDR3 is TGTGCCAGCAGGGTGGACAGGGCCTCTGGAAACACCATATATTTT.